The 2 T cell receptor beta chains below all came from one sample that was sequenced in a study of control samples from healthy donors and cancer patients. Assay: immunoSEQ multiplex PCR; the TCRdb copy retains only in-frame clones and omits some. The sample records about 85,000 clones, about nine tenths being singletons. The sequenced sample consisted of blood. The receptor set was obtained from a woman aged 18-29 years in good health.

The chain combines TRBV2 with TRBJ2-7, with D maybe TRBD1 (5 bases). V was clipped by 3 bases and J by 4 bases, with 7 bases between them. The CDR3 runs 12 residues. Germline V gene sequence: CDR1 SNHLY, CDR2 FYNNEI. The CDR3 DNA is TGTGCCAGCAGTGACAGGGTGTACGAGCAGTACTTC. Translating it yields CASSDRVYEQYF.

The V call is TRBV28, the J call TRBJ2-3, with TRBD2 identical over 10 bases. CDR3 length: 17 residues. With 5 bases clipped from V and 1 base from J, the junction kept 9 bases outside the gene matches. Germline V lookup: CDR1 MDHEN, CDR2 SYDVKM. Here the CDR3 reads CASSSHSGGAGTDTQYF. DNA of the CDR3: TGTGCCAGCAGTAGCCACAGCGGGGGGGCCGGCACAGATACGCAGTATTTT.